Here is one TCR beta chain with its context. The sample holds other DNA sequences that translate to the same CDR3. These data come from a study of blood T cell repertoires in COVID-19. Study in general: The samples span acute and convalescent COVID-19 from the United States, Italy and Spain.

In the original workflow: Nucleated cell number was recorded as an estimate derived from reference gene primer amplification. Profiling relied on immunoSEQ multiplex PCR, and the TCRdb table lists in-frame clones only, not all of them. D and trimming were read from the DNA, whereas the V and J calls and clone size are those reported in that table. Found here are a few hundred thousand clones, 86% of them singletons; the top ten hold 3%. The CDR3 has 15 residues. Germline V lookup: CDR1 KGHSH, CDR2 LQKENI. V shed 0 bases and J 2 bases; nucleotides not matched to a gene: 1. This receptor was identified in a woman aged 25-40 years with active or convalescent COVID-19. The sample comprised peripheral blood. The rearrangement links TRBV18 to TRBJ1-2; 9 bases are shared with TRBD1. The DNA for the CDR3 is TGTGCCAGCTCACCACCGGACAGGGGCAACTATGGCTACACCTTC. Residues: CASSPPDRGNYGYTF.